Listed here is a single T cell receptor (beta chain). No antigen is known for it. Antigen-specific CD4+ T cells were first expanded with viral peptide pools by the ViraFEST assay and only then sequenced. Scientists isolated CD4+ T cells after a roughly 10-day culture period ended. Of the BNT162b2 and mRNA-1273 vaccines, participants received two doses of one or the other. Vaccinees lacked prior SARS-CoV-2 infection and tested negative for nucleocapsid antibodies. Produced via immunoSEQ multiplex PCR; TCRdb's table is partial and in-frame only. The data hold 55,000 to 70,000 clones, with roughly 76% observed a single time. The data derive from a study of vaccination effects on CD4 cells after COVID-19. At the level of the study: Post-vaccine draws lagged the second dose by a median of 72 days.

General observations from the study: The study, lacking early post-infection timepoints, had few convalescent patients. Pronounced clonal contraction occurred in clones induced by infection and by vaccine late after vaccination.

This CDR3 comprises 17 residues. With 2 bases clipped from V and 1 base from J, the junction kept 7 bases outside the gene matches. Germline CDR1 reads SGHTA; CDR2 reads FQGNSA. Here the sequenced sample was CD4+ T cells from PBMCs cultured with HCoV-OC43 spike peptides, taken after COVID-19 vaccination. As for subset: HCoV-OC43 spike overlapping peptide pool stimulation. The chain links TRBV7-2 to TRBJ2-5, with 10 positions matching TRBD2. This clonotype was obtained from a human donor who received a COVID-19 vaccine. Here the CDR3 reads CASSLSGGAGGQETQYF. CDR3 in DNA: TGTGCCAGCAGCTTAAGCGGGGGGGCTGGGGGCCAAGAGACCCAGTACTTC.